Listed here are 17 T cell receptor beta chains from one sample, sequenced in a study of cytomegalovirus exposure and HLA in healthy donors. The PCR made use of 60 Vbeta and 13 Jbeta primers. Sequencing used immunoSEQ multiplex PCR; TCRdb keeps in-frame clones, though not all of them. Of approximately 160,000 clones in the sample, around two thirds were seen once. Sequenced input: PBMCs. Receptors were obtained from a man in his fifties or sixties in good health and CMV-seronegative.

This clone showed up just once. The chain carries TRBV5-1 and TRBJ1-5, with TRBD1 matching 7 bases. Germline values: CDR1 SGHRS, CDR2 YFSETQ. V shed 1 base, J shed 7 bases, and the junction held 8 bases outside the gene matches. The CDR3 is 15 residues long. The CDR3 reads CASSLIGGENQPQHF. The CDR3 DNA sequence: TGCGCCAGCAGCTTGATAGGGGGCGAGAACCAGCCCCAGCATTTT.

The rearrangement links TRBV11-2 to TRBJ1-1, with D uncertain. The V end was cut by 4 bases, the J end by 7 bases, with 4 bases between. The CDR3 length is 10 residues. Germline V gene sequence: CDR1 SGHAT, CDR2 FQNNGV. The CDR3 spells CASSSVEAFF. CDR3 sequence (DNA): TGTGCCAGCAGCTCCGTTGAAGCTTTCTTT.

The rearrangement joins TRBV6-6 to TRBJ2-7, with a possible D match to TRBD1 (5 bases). CDR1 is MNHNY, CDR2 SVGAGI, per germline (reference sequence). V lost 6 bases and J 0 bases, leaving 15 bases between the germline ends. The CDR3 length is 15 residues. CDR3 coding DNA: TGTGCCAGCAGCTTGGACATCCTGAGCTCCTACGAGCAGTACTTC. Translating it yields CASSLDILSSYEQYF.

The chain carries TRBV5-6 and TRBJ1-3; D not resolved. CDR3 length: 16 residues. The V end was cut by 0 bases, the J end by 1 base, with 11 bases between. Per the germline V gene, CDR1 is SGHDT and CDR2 is YYEEEE. CDR3 sequence reads: CASSLGSWSSGNTIYF. The CDR3 DNA sequence: TGTGCCAGCAGCTTGGGGAGTTGGTCTTCTGGAAACACCATATATTTT.

This chain uses TRBV6-5 with TRBJ1-5; D may be TRBD1 (5 bases). V lost 6 bases to trimming and J lost 7 bases, with 16 bases between them. Germline assignment: CDR1 MNHEY and CDR2 SVGAGI. CDR3 length: 14 amino acids. CDR3 in amino acids: CASSQRGLGQPQHF. In DNA form, the CDR3 reads TGTGCCAGCAGCCAAAGGGGCCTGGGGCAGCCCCAGCATTTT.

The rearrangement uses TRBV19 and TRBJ1-1, with 8 bases that match TRBD1. Germline CDR1 and CDR2: LNHDA and SQIVND (reference sequence). This CDR3 is 14 amino acids long. The ends lost 2 bases at V and 4 bases at J; junction bases unmatched: 3. The CDR3 DNA sequence: TGTGCCAGTAGTATACAGGGGGCGCCCACTGAAGCTTTCTTT. Translated: CASSIQGAPTEAFF.

This chain uses TRBV6-5 with TRBJ1-2; 8 bases agree with TRBD1. The CDR3 is 15 residues long. J was trimmed by 7 bases and V by 0 bases; bases with no gene match: 7. CDR1 and CDR2 from the germline V gene are MNHEY and SVGAGI. CDR3 amino acids: CASSYSQGAGGGYTF. The DNA for the CDR3 is TGTGCCAGCAGTTACTCCCAGGGGGCTGGTGGTGGCTACACCTTC.

The chain uses TRBV9 and TRBJ2-1; D might be TRBD2 (6 bases). The V end lost 0 bases, the J end lost 3 bases, and 10 bases lay between the germline ends. Germline loops: CDR1 SGDLS, CDR2 YYNGEE. The CDR3 spans 15 residues. The CDR3 bases are TGTGCCAGCAGCGTAGAGGCGACTAGCTACAATGAGCAGTTCTTC. It yields the protein CASSVEATSYNEQFF.

The chain is built from TRBV18 and TRBJ1-1; 7 nucleotides agree with TRBD1. V lost 5 bases to trimming and J lost 4 bases; unmatched junction nucleotides: 7. The germline V gene encodes CDR1 KGHSH and CDR2 LQKENI. The CDR3 covers 14 residues. CDR3 loop: CASSDTGAGTEAFF. The CDR3 DNA follows: TGTGCCAGCTCAGATACAGGGGCGGGCACTGAAGCTTTCTTT.

The CDR3: CASSLEGQTYEQYF. The CDR3 DNA sequence: TGCGCCAGCAGCTTGGAGGGACAGACCTACGAGCAGTACTTC. The chain employs TRBV5-1 and TRBJ2-7, with TRBD1 matching 7 bases. Germline V gives CDR1 SGHRS, CDR2 YFSETQ. With V trimmed by 0 bases and J by 2 bases, 2 bases remained unmatched. The CDR3 consists of 14 residues.

J is TRBJ1-2 and V is TRBV2, with 10 bases lining up with TRBD1. Per germline, CDR1 SNHLY and CDR2 FYNNEI. With V trimmed by 7 bases and J by 6 bases, 11 bases remained unmatched. CDR3 length: 15 residues. The DNA of the CDR3 is TGTGCCAGCAAGGGACAGGGGATGGCTACAGATGGCTACACCTTC. This codes for CASKGQGMATDGYTF.

This chain links TRBV6-1 with TRBJ1-5, with a tentative D call TRBD1 (5 bases). Trimming took 6 bases from V and 4 from J, leaving 7 bases between them. The CDR3 sequence is 12 residues long. Germline V gene sequence: CDR1 MNHNS, CDR2 SASEGT. The DNA for the CDR3 is TGTGCCAGCAGGGACACGAATCAGCCCCAGCATTTT. Translation gives CASRDTNQPQHF.

V and J are TRBV28 and TRBJ2-1; TRBD1 is a possible D gene (8 bases). The V gene's germline CDR1 is MDHEN and CDR2 SYDVKM. Trimming shortened V by 7 bases and J by 1 base, and 11 bases separated the two germline ends. This CDR3 spans 14 amino acids. This CDR3 reads CASTQGGSYNEQFF. The CDR3 DNA reads TGTGCCAGCACACAGGGGGGGTCCTACAATGAGCAGTTCTTC.

The CDR3 region is CVAGGRLSTDTQYF. CDR3 coding DNA: TGTGTAGCGGGGGGGCGCCTAAGCACAGATACGCAGTATTTT. This chain links TRBV6-5 with TRBJ2-3; 11 bases are shared with TRBD2. CDR1 is MNHEY, CDR2 SVGAGI, per germline. This CDR3 is 14 amino acids long.

The genes are TRBV7-9 and TRBJ2-1, with TRBD1 matching over 7 bases. Germline V gene lookup returns CDR1 SEHNR and CDR2 FQNEAQ (reference sequence). The CDR3 covers 14 residues. V lost 4 bases and J lost 3; bases outside the gene matches: 3. The DNA of the CDR3 is TGTGCCAGCAGCTCCAGACAGGGCTACAATGAGCAGTTCTTC. This encodes CASSSRQGYNEQFF.

V usage is TRBV2 and J usage is TRBJ2-7; maybe TRBD1 (7 bases). With 7 bases removed from V and 2 bases from J, the gap between germline ends came to 15 bases. Germline assignment: CDR1 SNHLY and CDR2 FYNNEI. The CDR3 loop spans 14 amino acids. CDR3 in DNA: TGTGCCAGCAATAGTCAGGGGGGCGCCTACGAGCAGTACTTC. This codes for CASNSQGGAYEQYF.

The chain carries TRBV7-3 and TRBJ2-2, with 9 bases that match TRBD1. This CDR3 region has 14 residues. V lost 4 bases, J lost 5 bases, and 2 bases stayed unmatched. Germline V gene sequence: CDR1 SGHTA, CDR2 FQGTGA. CDR3 nucleotide sequence: TGTGCCAGCAGCTCACAGGGGGCGACCGGGGAGCTGTTTTTT. It translates to CASSSQGATGELFF.